This TCR beta chain was found in a study of PD-1 blockade in classical Hodgkin lymphoma. The germline gives CDR1 KGHSH, CDR2 LQKENI. This CDR3 spans 16 amino acids. Trimming took off 0 bases at V and 4 bases at J, with 13 bases between the two ends. Study-wide results and limits: Nivolumab initiation under 1 year post-ASCT meant exclusion. As was reported, newly diagnosed patients showed lower baseline TCR diversity than healthy donors did.

Repertoires were generated with immunoSEQ multiplex PCR, while TCRdb's copy carries only in-frame clones and drops some. The profile shows some 4,600 clones, more than 60% of them singletons. In every patient, relapse followed autologous stem cell transplantation, while exposure to brentuximab vedotin differed. After PBMCs were thawed, their CD8+ T cells were isolated by magnetic negative selection. Complete response, partial response or progressive disease was each patient's best response. For this clone: Antigen: not known.

This receptor was obtained from a human donor with classical Hodgkin lymphoma. The chain has TRBV18 and TRBJ1-5; TRBD1 is a possible D gene (6 bases). The sample in question was CD8+ T cells from blood, obtained at baseline. The CDR3: CASSPPGTGRNQPQHF. CDR3 DNA: TGTGCCAGCTCACCACCGGGAACAGGGCGAAATCAGCCCCAGCATTTT.